The subject of this entry is one T cell receptor (beta chain). This CDR3 has 16 residues. Germline V lookup: CDR1 SGHAT, CDR2 FQNNGV. Trimming at V came to 4 bases and at J to 4 bases, leaving 10 bases not matched to a gene. The data derive from a study of blood T cell repertoires in COVID-19. TCRdb's copy holds only in-frame clones and misses some; the assay was immunoSEQ multiplex PCR. The repertoire consists of under 300,000 clones, with about nine tenths occurring once and the leading ten covering 2.3%. Grouping used clinical history reported by participants in a survey and questionnaire. This chain links TRBV11-2 with TRBJ1-2; 9 nucleotides agree with TRBD1. What was sequenced was PBMCs or T cells enriched from blood (not recorded which). The sequence derives from a woman between 35 and 50 years old with acute COVID-19. Here the CDR3 DNA reads TGTGCCAGCAGCTCCCTACAGGGGGCAATAGGCTATGGCTACACCTTC. Its translation: CASSSLQGAIGYGYTF.